This passage covers 15 T cell receptor beta chains from one sample sequenced in a study of shared clonotypes between healthy human individuals. Positive CCR7 selection of CD45RO-negative cells yielded the naive CD8 cells, and terminally differentiated effector memory CD45RA+ cells were excluded. This table comes from immunoSEQ multiplex PCR, and its TCRdb copy is limited to in-frame clones, with some not included. The repertoire includes roughly 2.1 million clones, about 93% of them detected once, and 1.5% to 2% sits in the top ten. Source material: naive CD8+ T cells from PBMCs. The receptor source for this set is a young man in good health. Some clones in this sample may be carry-over from other donors' samples.

This clone was recorded once. The chain employs TRBV10-3 and TRBJ1-4; D gene unclear. This CDR3 is built from 15 residues. The V end was cut by 2 bases, the J end by 0 bases, with 7 bases between. The V gene's germline CDR1 is ENHRY and CDR2 SYGVKD. DNA for the CDR3: TGTGCCATCAGTGAGCGGCCATCAACTAATGAAAAACTGTTTTTT. Its translation: CAISERPSTNEKLFF.

The V and J genes are TRBV6-1 and TRBJ1-2; TRBD1 might be the D (5 bases). Trimming shortened V by 1 base and J by 4 bases, and 16 bases separated the two germline ends. Germline V gene lookup returns CDR1 MNHNS and CDR2 SASEGT. The CDR3 spans 16 residues. CDR3 in DNA: TGTGCCAGCAGTGAAGAGGGGCCTGGGGTCGGCTATGGCTACACCTTC. Its translation is CASSEEGPGVGYGYTF.

The chain links TRBV9 to TRBJ2-1; 14 bases match TRBD2. Germline V gene data show CDR1 as SGDLS and CDR2 as YYNGEE. The CDR3 runs 15 residues. V lost 4 bases, J lost 9 bases, and 6 bases stayed unmatched. The CDR3 coding sequence is TGTGCCAGCAGCCCCGGGACTAGCGGGAGATCTGAGCAGTTCTTC. This gives the protein CASSPGTSGRSEQFF.

The chain links TRBV28 to TRBJ1-1, with TRBD1 matching 10 bases. CDR3 size: 16 residues. V gave up 8 bases and J gave up 0 bases; unmatched junction bases: 9. The V gene's germline CDR1 is MDHEN and CDR2 SYDVKM. The DNA of the CDR3 is TGTGCCAGCCATTACGGGACAGGGGCTTTGAACACTGAAGCTTTCTTT. Protein product: CASHYGTGALNTEAFF. The variable domain in full, with the rest retrieved from reference TRBV28 and TRBJ1-1, is DVKVTQSSRYLVKRTGEKVFLECVQDMDHENMFWYRQDPGLGLRLIYFSYDVKMKEKGDIPEGYSVSREKKERFSLILESASTNQTSMYLCASHYGTGALNTEAFFGQGTRLTVV.

The V and J genes are TRBV27 and TRBJ1-1; D is uncertain. This CDR3 has 13 amino acids. Trimming left V 10 bases short and J 0 bases short, with 12 bases between. CDR1 is MNHEY, CDR2 SMNVEV, per germline (reference sequence). The CDR3 reads CATSDALNTEAFF. The DNA of the CDR3 is TGTGCCACCTCTGACGCCCTGAACACTGAAGCTTTCTTT.

J is TRBJ2-3 and V is TRBV19, with 8 positions matching TRBD2. CDR3 length: 16 residues. Germline V lookup: CDR1 LNHDA, CDR2 SQIVND (reference sequence). The trim removed 1 base at V and 2 bases at J, leaving 5 bases unmatched. CDR3 sequence (DNA): TGTGCCAGTAGTATAGGAGCGGGAGACACCACAGATACGCAGTATTTT. Protein: CASSIGAGDTTDTQYF.

J is TRBJ1-2 and V is TRBV12-5; 7 bases line up with TRBD1. This CDR3 spans 14 amino acids. Germline CDR1 LGHNT, CDR2 FRNRAP. The V segment lost 1 base and the J segment 6 bases; nucleotides outside the gene matches: 5. CDR3 bases: TGTGCTAGTGGTTTGGAGGACAGGCCCGATGGCTACACCTTC. This sequence encodes CASGLEDRPDGYTF. Combining the CDR3 with reference TRBV12-5 and TRBJ1-2 gives the whole variable domain DARVTQTPRHKVTEMGQEVTMRCQPILGHNTVFWYRQTMMQGLELLAYFRNRAPLDDSGMPKDRFSAEMPDATLATLKIQPSEPRDSAVYFCASGLEDRPDGYTFGSGTRLTVV.

The chain is built from TRBV27 and TRBJ2-1; TRBD2 agrees at 9 bases. The CDR3 length is 17 residues. The V segment lost 7 bases and the J segment 0 bases; nucleotides outside the gene matches: 10. CDR1 is MNHEY, CDR2 SMNVEV, per germline (reference sequence). In DNA, the CDR3 is TGTGCCAGCAAATCCCGTGTTAGCGGGAGCTCCTACAATGAGCAGTTCTTC. Translation gives CASKSRVSGSSYNEQFF.

The genes are TRBV9 and TRBJ2-3; no clear D. The V gene lost 4 bases and the J gene lost 0 bases, with 15 bases spanning the gap. The germline gives CDR1 SGDLS, CDR2 YYNGEE. The CDR3 has 16 amino acids. The CDR3 protein is CASSSDLSTSTDTQYF. CDR3 DNA sequence: TGTGCCAGCAGCTCCGACCTAAGCACTAGCACAGATACGCAGTATTTT.

V is TRBV7-9 and J is TRBJ2-1, with 11 positions matching TRBD2. This CDR3 spans 18 amino acids. Germline V gene data show CDR1 as SEHNR and CDR2 as FQNEAQ (reference sequence). V lost 10 bases to trimming and J lost 5 bases; unmatched junction nucleotides: 19. DNA of the CDR3: TGTGCCATTCCGCAGGGGGTAGCGGGAGGGCTAAACAACAATGAGCAGTTCTTC. Amino acid sequence: CAIPQGVAGGLNNNEQFF.

J is TRBJ2-1 and V is TRBV4-3, with D uncertain. The CDR3 is made up of 15 amino acids. With 4 bases removed from V and 0 bases from J, the gap between germline ends came to 10 bases. The V gene's germline CDR1 is LGHNA and CDR2 YSLEER. CDR3 residues: CASSLSWSSYNEQFF. CDR3 nucleotide sequence: TGCGCCAGCAGCCTTTCCTGGAGCTCCTACAATGAGCAGTTCTTC.

The chain employs TRBV4-2 and TRBJ1-2; D not resolved. Germline V gene sequence: CDR1 LGHNA, CDR2 YNFKEQ. V gave up 0 bases and J gave up 4 bases, with 18 bases separating them. The CDR3 length is 17 residues. CDR3 sequence reads: CASSQERGVAASYGYTF. The CDR3 DNA is TGTGCCAGCAGCCAAGAACGGGGTGTGGCGGCCAGCTATGGCTACACCTTC.

This clone was recorded only once. The chain joins TRBV9 to TRBJ2-3, with D perhaps TRBD2 (6 bases). The germline V gene has CDR1 SGDLS and CDR2 YYNGEE. Trimming removed 3 bases from V and 5 bases from J, with 19 bases in between. The CDR3 runs 16 residues. Here the CDR3 reads CASSGRDLEGLDTQYF. CDR3 DNA: TGTGCCAGCAGCGGCCGGGACTTAGAGGGCCTAGATACGCAGTATTTT.

On this clone itself: At one boundary the junction diverges from the germline segment, which might be a read error. The rearrangement joins TRBV27 to TRBJ1-3; TRBD1 matches 11 bases. Germline CDR1 MNHEY, CDR2 SMNVEV (reference sequence). The CDR3 runs to 16 residues. This CDR3 reads CASTSGTGGSGDTIYF. The CDR3 region has the DNA TGTGCCAGCACCTCGGGGACAGGGGGAAGTGGAGACACCATATATTTT.

The chain has TRBV19 and TRBJ1-1; D unresolved. Deletions cut 10 bases from V and 4 bases from J, with 16 bases between. This CDR3 is 13 amino acids long. Germline CDR1 reads LNHDA; CDR2 reads SQIVND (reference sequence). The CDR3 coding sequence is TGTGCCACTACCCTAGAGTGGACCACTGAAGCTTTCTTT. Its translation: CATTLEWTTEAFF. Filled out from reference TRBV19 and TRBJ1-1, the complete variable domain reads DGGITQSPKYLFRKEGQNVTLSCEQNLNHDAMYWYRQDPGQGLRLIYYSQIVNDFQKGDIAEGYSVSREKKESFPLTVTSAQKNPTAFYLCATTLEWTTEAFFGQGTRLTVV.